These T cell receptor beta chains were read from a single sample in a study of T cells in Graves' hyperthyroidism and ophthalmopathy. TCRdb independently ran MiXCR on the multiplex PCR reads; one entry per CDR3 protein. The table lists about 640,000 distinct CDR3 sequences, around 20% of them singletons. Sequenced: blood. The receptors here all came from a young man with Graves' ophthalmopathy. Both conserved end residues are part of each CDR3. A D gene is named only where the DNA matches it firmly. Expanded clones are given a class, and other clones once, few, many or no size at all.

d_gene	j_gene	abundance	v_gene	CDR3nt	CDR3aa
NA	TRBJ1-6	once	TRBV5-4	TGTGCCAGCAGCTTGGCCTTGGGGGGAAATTCACCCCTCCACTTT	CASSLALGGNSPLHF
TRBD2	TRBJ2-1	NA	TRBV7-9	TGTGCCAGCAGCATTAAGTTGGGACTAGGGGACAATGAGCAGTTCTTC	CASSIKLGLGDNEQFF
NA	TRBJ2-5	few	TRBV7-9	TGTGCCAGCAACACAGGGCAGAGGACCCAGTACTTC	CASNTGQRTQYF
TRBD1	TRBJ2-7	many	TRBV7-2	TGTGCCAGCAGCTACGGACAGGACTCCCCCTACGAGCAGTACTTC	CASSYGQDSPYEQYF
NA	TRBJ2-2	NA	TRBV3-1	TGTGCCAGCAGTCTTTCTTTGGCGACGGAGCTGTTTTTT	CASSLSLATELFF
NA	TRBJ2-7	many	TRBV28	TGTGCCAGCAGTTTTCTTTCGGACAGCACCTACTCCTACGAGCAGTACTTC	CASSFLSDSTYSYEQYF
NA	TRBJ1-1	few	TRBV4-3	TGCGCCAGCAGCCAGGATAAGGGACGGAGTAAAGCTTTCTTT	CASSQDKGRSKAFF
TRBD2	TRBJ2-2	NA	TRBV4-1	TGCGCCAGCAGCCAAGAGGGGGATAGCGGGAGATACACCGGGGAGCTGTTTTTT	CASSQEGDSGRYTGELFF
TRBD2	TRBJ2-3	NA	TRBV15	TGTGCCACCAGCGGACACCGACTAGCGGGAGTGACAGATACGCAGTATTTT	CATSGHRLAGVTDTQYF
NA	TRBJ1-5	many	TRBV18	TGTGCCAGCTCACCTCGTGATGGGAAGCAGCCCCAGCATTTT	CASSPRDGKQPQHF
NA	TRBJ2-2	NA	TRBV11-2	TGTGCCAGCAGCTTAGAATTTCGAGACACCGGGGAGCTGTTTTTT	CASSLEFRDTGELFF
NA	TRBJ1-1	few	TRBV14	TGTGCCAGCAGCCAAGAGGCCAGGGGAGCTGAAGCTTTCTTT	CASSQEARGAEAFF
TRBD2	TRBJ2-3	NA	TRBV2	TGTGCCAGCAGGGCCGGGACTAGCGGGAGTGCAGATACGCAGTATTTT	CASRAGTSGSADTQYF
NA	TRBJ1-1	few	TRBV6-1	TGTGCCAGCAGTCCTTTTGGGACATCGAACACTGAAGCTTTCTTT	CASSPFGTSNTEAFF
TRBD1	TRBJ2-1	NA	TRBV25-1	TGTGCCAGCAGTGCATCGGGACAGACCTACAATGAGCAGTTCTTC	CASSASGQTYNEQFF
TRBD2	TRBJ2-7	few	TRBV7-3	TGTGCCAGCAGCCTGGGACTAGCGGGAGGGGGCTCCTACGAGCAGTACTTC	CASSLGLAGGGSYEQYF